One sample yielded the 21 T cell receptor beta chains listed below, sequenced in a study of cytomegalovirus exposure and HLA in healthy donors. Both 60 Vbeta primers and 13 Jbeta primers went into the PCR. Generated by immunoSEQ multiplex PCR, the TCRdb table keeps only in-frame clones and is missing some. The table has roughly 98,000 clones, 80% to 85% seen once. Specimen: PBMCs. The receptors were sampled from a man aged 35-49 years in good health and CMV-seronegative.

The chain links TRBV6-1 to TRBJ2-2, with D hard to call. The CDR3 has 11 residues. With 5 bases removed from V and 7 bases from J, the gap between germline ends came to 5 bases. CDR1 MNHNS and CDR2 SASEGT come from the germline V gene. The CDR3 DNA is TGTGCCAGCAGTTCACTCGGGGAGCTGTTTTTT. As protein: CASSSLGELFF.

The chain couples TRBV4-2 to TRBJ2-7, with 9 bases matching TRBD1. The CDR3 contains 16 residues. CDR1 and CDR2 from the germline V gene are LGHNA and YNFKEQ. J gave up 6 bases and V 1 base, and 10 bases lay outside the gene matches. The CDR3 sequence is CASSQGTWDRDSEQYF. The CDR3 DNA sequence: TGTGCCAGCAGCCAAGGAACCTGGGACAGGGATTCCGAGCAGTACTTC.

As concerns this clone: Distinct nucleotide sequences in the sample also encode this CDR3. The chain links TRBV27 to TRBJ1-2, with D possibly being TRBD1 (6 bases). Germline V CDR1 and CDR2: MNHEY, SMNVEV (reference sequence). This CDR3 is 15 amino acids long. Trimming removed 5 bases at V and 2 bases at J, with 15 bases between. CDR3 DNA: TGTGCCAGCAGTCTAAAGTGGGACACCAACTATGGCTACACCTTC. Translating gives CASSLKWDTNYGYTF.

The chain uses TRBV7-7 and TRBJ1-3; D is perhaps TRBD1 (5 bases). Trimming removed 5 bases from V and 3 bases from J, with 11 bases in between. Germline V gene data show CDR1 as SSHAT and CDR2 as FNYEAQ (reference sequence). This CDR3 is 14 amino acids long. Here the CDR3 reads CASSKGDFGNTIYF. The DNA of the CDR3 is TGTGCCAGCAGCAAAGGGGATTTTGGAAACACCATATATTTT.

This chain joins TRBV2 and TRBJ1-6, with a tentative D call TRBD1 (6 bases). CDR1 and CDR2 (germline): SNHLY, FYNNEI. The CDR3 is 14 amino acids. The germline V and J ends were trimmed by 6 bases and 8 bases, with 14 bases remaining between them. The CDR3 DNA follows: TGTGCCAGCAGACCACAGGGTACGGATTCACCCCTCCACTTT. Residues: CASRPQGTDSPLHF.

This chain joins TRBV28 and TRBJ2-5; D possibly corresponds to TRBD2 (7 bases). This CDR3 is 12 amino acids long. Trimming shortened V by 8 bases and J by 5 bases, and 12 bases separated the two germline ends. The germline V gene encodes CDR1 MDHEN and CDR2 SYDVKM. CDR3 region: CASRGAGETQYF. As DNA, the CDR3 is TGTGCCAGCCGGGGGGCCGGGGAGACCCAGTACTTC.

This chain joins TRBV7-9 and TRBJ1-3; TRBD1 is a possible D gene (5 bases). The CDR3 spans 16 residues. Trimming left V 4 bases short and J 0 bases short, with 13 bases between. Germline lookup yields CDR1 SEHNR and CDR2 FQNEAQ (reference sequence). The CDR3 loop reads CASSSADGASGNTIYF. The DNA for the CDR3 is TGTGCCAGCAGCTCAGCCGATGGGGCCTCTGGAAACACCATATATTTT. The entire variable domain, with the rest obtained from reference TRBV7-9 and TRBJ1-3, is as follows: DTGVSQNPRHKITKRGQNVTFRCDPISEHNRLYWYRQTLGQGPEFLTYFQNEAQLEKSRLLSDRFSAERPKGSFSTLEIQRTEQGDSAMYLCASSSADGASGNTIYFGEGSWLTVV.

V usage is TRBV7-9 and J usage is TRBJ1-2; no clear D. Trimming removed 1 base from V and 7 bases from J, with 13 bases in between. CDR3 length: 14 amino acids. The germline V gene has CDR1 SEHNR and CDR2 FQNEAQ (reference sequence). CDR3 sequence: CASSLGLASGGYTF. CDR3 DNA sequence: TGTGCCAGCAGCTTAGGTCTGGCTTCGGGTGGCTACACCTTC.

This chain connects TRBV7-9 to TRBJ2-5, with a weak D call TRBD2 (6 bases). The end of the DNA aligns better with TRBJ2-7, so the J call may be wrong. Germline V gene lookup returns CDR1 SEHNR and CDR2 FQNEAQ (reference sequence). This CDR3 is built from 13 residues. The CDR3 loop reads CASRRDGSYEQYF. CDR3 in DNA: TGTGCCAGCAGGCGGGACGGATCCTACGAGCAGTACTTC.

This clone has just a few counts. CDR3 in DNA: TGCAGCGCCCGAACGGGGAGTCCTACCTACGAGCAGTACTTC. Its protein is CSARTGSPTYEQYF. The J gene is TRBJ2-7, the V gene TRBV29-1; D is perhaps TRBD2 (5 bases). CDR3 length equals 14 residues. The germline CDR1 and CDR2 sequences are SQVTM and ANQGSEA. Trimming stripped 7 bases from V and 2 bases from J, with 18 bases between.

The chain carries TRBV5-6 and TRBJ2-7, with TRBD1 matching 8 bases. The V segment lost 4 bases and the J segment 3 bases; nucleotides outside the gene matches: 3. Germline-derived CDR1 and CDR2 are SGHDT and YYEEEE. The CDR3 consists of 13 residues. The CDR3: CASSQDRDYEQYF. In nucleotides, the CDR3 is TGTGCCAGCAGCCAGGACAGGGACTACGAGCAGTACTTC.

The chain couples TRBV11-2 to TRBJ2-1; D is unclear. V lost 1 base to trimming and J lost 0 bases, with 7 bases between them. Germline assignment: CDR1 SGHAT and CDR2 FQNNGV. The CDR3 runs 15 residues. The CDR3 nucleotides read TGTGCCAGCAGCTTAGCTAGTGTCTCCTACAATGAGCAGTTCTTC. This translates into CASSLASVSYNEQFF.

This clone was picked up one time. The rearrangement links TRBV7-8 to TRBJ2-5; possible D gene TRBD1, 5 bases. The end of the DNA fits TRBJ2-7 better, so the J call may be wrong. Germline V gene data show CDR1 as SGHVS and CDR2 as FQNEAQ. The CDR3 contains 15 residues. The CDR3 spells CASSLTTRQPYEQYF. The CDR3, as DNA: TGTGCCAGCAGCTTAACCACTCGACAGCCTTACGAGCAGTACTTC.

This clone appeared once. The chain couples TRBV21-1 to TRBJ1-1. TRBV21-1 is deemed a pseudogene. The CDR3 is made up of 10 amino acids. The CDR3 region is CAAGNTEAFF. In DNA, the CDR3 is TGTGCCGCCGGGAACACTGAAGCTTTCTTT.

This chain connects TRBV4-3 to TRBJ2-1; unclear D gene. Germline CDR1 reads LGHNA; CDR2 reads YSLEER. V lost 4 bases and J 6 bases, leaving 7 bases between the germline ends. The CDR3 consists of 12 residues. This CDR3 is CASSLRGNEQFF. As DNA, the CDR3 is TGCGCCAGCAGCCTTAGAGGCAATGAGCAGTTCTTC.

The chain is built from TRBV10-2 and TRBJ2-7; D not resolved. Germline CDR1 and CDR2: WSHSY and SAAADI. V dropped 6 bases and J dropped 2 bases, with 14 bases sitting between them. This CDR3 is 14 amino acids long. The chain's CDR3 is CASSPTRMAYEQYF. CDR3 in DNA: TGCGCCAGCAGCCCGACAAGGATGGCCTACGAGCAGTACTTC.

The chain has TRBV9 and TRBJ1-1; possibly TRBD1 for D (5 bases). The V gene lost 2 bases and the J gene lost 4 bases, with 12 bases spanning the gap. The CDR3 totals 14 residues. CDR1 and CDR2 (germline): SGDLS, YYNGEE. The CDR3 loop is CASSVTSRATEAFF. CDR3 sequence (DNA): TGTGCCAGCAGCGTCACCTCCAGGGCCACTGAAGCTTTCTTT.

The chain recombines TRBV7-9 with TRBJ2-2; possibly TRBD1 for D (5 bases). The CDR3 runs to 14 residues. Germline values: CDR1 SEHNR, CDR2 FQNEAQ (reference sequence). The germline V and J ends were trimmed by 2 bases and 1 base, with 5 bases remaining between them. As DNA, the CDR3 is TGTGCCAGCAGCTTACAGGGGAACACCGGGGAGCTGTTTTTT. This sequence encodes CASSLQGNTGELFF.

The chain employs TRBV5-4 and TRBJ2-7; 8 bases are shared with TRBD1. This CDR3 has 17 residues. V gave up 0 bases and J gave up 6 bases; unmatched junction bases: 14. Germline V gene data show CDR1 as SGHNT and CDR2 as YYREEE (reference sequence). The CDR3 loop reads CASSLGGPGTGSGEQYF. The CDR3 bases are TGTGCCAGCAGCTTGGGGGGTCCCGGGACAGGTTCCGGCGAGCAGTACTTC.

The V and J genes are TRBV15 and TRBJ2-1; D possibly corresponds to TRBD2 (5 bases). The CDR3 loop spans 14 amino acids. Germline V CDR1 and CDR2: LNHNV, YYDKDF (reference sequence). V dropped 1 base and J dropped 8 bases, with 12 bases sitting between them. In DNA, the CDR3 is TGTGCCACCAGCAGAGGGGAGAAGCGCGATGAGCAGTTCTTC. It is translated as CATSRGEKRDEQFF. Full variable domain (rest looked up from reference TRBV15 and TRBJ2-1): DAMVIQNPRYQVTQFGKPVTLSCSQTLNHNVMYWYQQKSSQAPKLLFHYYDKDFNNEADTPDNFQSRRPNTSFCFLDIRSPGLGDTAMYLCATSRGEKRDEQFFGPGTRLTVL.

The chain uses TRBV7-2 and TRBJ2-7, with D tentatively TRBD1 (5 bases). The CDR3 sequence is 14 residues long. V was trimmed by 5 bases and J by 1 base, leaving 12 bases between them. Germline CDR1 is SGHTA and CDR2 is FQGNSA. The CDR3 DNA sequence: TGTGCCAGCAGCCCACAGACAGAATCCTACGAGCAGTACTTC. Its translation: CASSPQTESYEQYF.